This T cell receptor (beta chain) was identified during a study of blood T cell repertoires in COVID-19. Participant-reported clinical history was the basis for cohort assignment. Clones were sequenced by immunoSEQ multiplex PCR, and TCRdb holds only the in-frame ones, with some missing. The sample has 360,000 or so clones; approximately 91% are singletons. Trimming cost V 5 bases and J 4 bases; bases outside gene matches: 11. Germline assignment: CDR1 LNHDA and CDR2 SQIVND (reference sequence). This CDR3 has 15 residues. Sequenced material: PBMCs or T cells enriched from blood (not recorded which). The TCR sequence derives from a woman in her twenties or thirties who had been exposed to COVID-19. The chain combines TRBV19 with TRBJ2-7; 7 positions agree with TRBD2. The CDR3 sequence is CASSPRWRESYEQYF. DNA of the CDR3: TGTGCCAGTAGTCCAAGGTGGCGGGAGAGTTACGAGCAGTACTTC.